The 8 T cell receptor beta chains listed next were all sequenced from one sample in a study of Tregs in tolerant kidney transplant recipients. TCRdb keeps only in-frame clones here, not all; method: immunoSEQ multiplex PCR. The table lists 30,000 or so clones. Sample: CD8+ T cells from blood, taken before the transplant. All receptors derive from a human donor who received a combined kidney and bone marrow transplant.

On this clone: The read finishes 3 residues shy of the CDR3 end, and the germline J gene is used to complete it. The rearrangement joins TRBV5-1 to TRBJ1-6; possible D gene TRBD1, 5 bases. V dropped 0 bases and J dropped 4 bases, with 17 bases sitting between them. Germline V gives CDR1 SGHRS, CDR2 YFSETQ. This CDR3 has 18 amino acids. The part of the CDR3 DNA that was read is TGCGCCAGCAGCTTGGGGCAGGGCGCCCTCGATTATAATTCACCC. Amino acids: CASSLGQGALDYNSP. The entire CDR3 is CASSLGQGALDYNSPLHF.

Notes on this clone: The read ends 3 residues early relative to the CDR3; the germline J gene fills the gap. The chain uses TRBV6-2 or TRBV6-3 and TRBJ2-5; the D gene is possibly TRBD2 (6 bases). Trimming took 6 bases from V and 0 from J, leaving 17 bases between them. CDR1 MNHEY and CDR2 SVGEGT come from the germline V gene. The CDR3 totals 16 residues. CDR3 bases read: TGTGCCAGCAGCCTACTTAGCGGCTTGTACCAAGAGACC. It codes for CASSLLSGLYQET. The CDR3 in its entirety is CASSLLSGLYQETQYF.

As for this clone: The CDR3 end lies 3 residues beyond the end of the read and is filled in from the germline J gene. V is TRBV7-9 and J is TRBJ1-1; possibly TRBD1 for D (6 bases). The germline gives CDR1 SEHNR, CDR2 FQNEAQ (reference sequence). This CDR3 has 13 amino acids. V was cut by 6 bases and J by 1 base, with 9 bases left in between. The covered CDR3 bases are TGTGCCAGCAGGGGGGCGGCGAACACTGAA. It specifies CASRGAANTE. The entire CDR3 is CASRGAANTEAFF. The full variable domain, in which reference TRBV7-9 and TRBJ1-1 provide the parts outside the CDR3, is DTGVSQNPRHKITKRGQNVTFRCDPISEHNRLYWYRQTLGQGPEFLTYFQNEAQLEKSRLLSDRFSAERPKGSFSTLEIQRTEQGDSAMYLCASRGAANTEAFFGQGTRLTVV.

A remark on this clone: The CDR3 end is not reached by the read, which stops 3 residues before it; the germline J gene fills it in. The genes are TRBV20-1 and TRBJ2-5; 9 nucleotides align to TRBD1. CDR1 and CDR2 (germline): DFQATT, SNEGSKA (reference sequence). The CDR3 sequence is 13 residues long. The J segment lost 3 bases and the V segment lost 5 bases, leaving 4 bases of the junction unmatched. The CDR3 reads CSAGRQGEETQYF. The DNA read from the CDR3 is TGCAGTGCTGGACGACAGGGGGAAGAGACC.

Details on this clone: The observed sequence ends 3 residues before the CDR3 terminus, with the missing tail filled in from the germline J gene. This rearrangement joins TRBV5-6 to TRBJ2-5, with 7 nucleotides matching TRBD1. V shed 4 bases, J shed 7 bases, and the junction held 4 bases outside the gene matches. This CDR3 contains 12 residues. Germline V gene data show CDR1 as SGHDT and CDR2 as YYEEEE. CDR3 DNA, as far as it was read: TGTGCCAGCAGCCGACAGGGTGGGACC. Amino acids: CASSRQGGT. The CDR3 in full is CASSRQGGTQYF.

The DNA read from the CDR3 is TGTGCCAGTAGCGGACTAGCGGGGGGCACCACCTACGAG. Its translation is CASSGLAGGTTYE. The entire CDR3 is CASSGLAGGTTYEQYF. This chain links TRBV19 with TRBJ2-7; TRBD2 agrees at 14 bases. The sequenced fragment ends 3 residues before the CDR3 boundary, so the rest is inferred from the germline J gene. CDR1 and CDR2 from the germline V gene are LNHDA and SQIVND (reference sequence). Germline trimming cut 6 bases from V and 2 bases from J; bases unmatched to any gene: 6. The CDR3 contains 16 residues.

Details on this clone: The CDR3 extends 3 residues past the end of the read, so its final part is completed from the germline J gene. The rearrangement joins TRBV11-2 to TRBJ1-5; tentative D call: TRBD1 (5 bases). The length of the CDR3 is 15 residues. Germline CDR1 and CDR2: SGHAT and FQNNGV. Trimming removed 1 base from V and 7 bases from J, with 14 bases in between. The CDR3 sequence: CASSLGGGVGQPQHF. The part of the CDR3 DNA that was read is TGTGCCAGCAGCTTAGGGGGCGGGGTTGGGCAGCCC.

Comments on this clone: Read data end 3 residues before the CDR3 end; the end is taken from the germline J gene. The chain has TRBV7-6 and TRBJ2-7; 9 nucleotides align to TRBD1. The CDR3 is 16 amino acids. CDR1 SGHVS and CDR2 FNYEAQ come from the germline V gene. J lost 2 bases, V lost 4 bases, and 9 bases had no gene match. The CDR3 reads CASSSSPGQGTYEQYF. The sequenced CDR3 bases are TGTGCCAGCAGCTCCTCCCCGGGACAGGGAACCTACGAG.